The 3 T cell receptor beta chains in this list originate from one sample, sequenced in a study of blood T cell repertoires in COVID-19. Sequencing used immunoSEQ multiplex PCR; TCRdb keeps in-frame clones, though not all of them. The data contain some 240,000 clones, 82% of them singletons. The sample comprised peripheral blood. These receptors were obtained from a woman in her 70s with COVID-19, enrolled during active disease.

The chain recombines TRBV11-1 with TRBJ1-1; weak D call: TRBD1 (5 bases). Trimming pared 7 bases from V and 4 bases from J, leaving 19 bases between. From germline, CDR1 is SGHAT and CDR2 FQDESV (reference sequence). This CDR3 spans 15 amino acids. The CDR3 DNA reads as TGTGCCAGCACTCCCGGGGGGGTAAGGGGCACTGAAGCTTTCTTT. Translating it yields CASTPGGVRGTEAFF.

The CDR3 here is CASSPGQGAQPYGYTF. CDR3 in DNA: TGTGCCAGCTCACCGGGACAGGGGGCCCAACCCTATGGCTACACCTTC. This chain connects TRBV18 to TRBJ1-2; 12 bases are a match to TRBD1. The CDR3 runs to 16 residues. With 3 bases clipped from V and 4 bases from J, the junction kept 6 bases outside the gene matches. Germline CDR1 and CDR2: KGHSH and LQKENI.

This chain links TRBV7-2 with TRBJ1-1; D is possibly TRBD1 (6 bases). The CDR3 is made up of 15 amino acids. Trimming took off 2 bases at V and 2 bases at J, with 12 bases between the two ends. The germline V gene encodes CDR1 SGHTA and CDR2 FQGNSA. The CDR3 spells CASSLKSGGNTEAFF. CDR3 coding DNA: TGTGCCAGCAGCTTAAAAAGCGGGGGCAACACTGAAGCTTTCTTT.